Shown below are 8 T cell receptor delta chains from a single sample sequenced in a study of gamma delta lymphoproliferative disorders and STAT genes. The receptor sequences were amplified from genomic DNA of peripheral blood mononuclear cells. TCRdb ran CATT on the multiplex PCR reads. The sample consists of some 1,500 delta-chain clones, approximately 2.9% of them appearing once. The sequencing input was blood. The receptors derive from a human donor with gamma-delta T-cell large granular lymphocyte leukemia.

This clone occurred a few times. With a far larger clone one base away, a read error is the likely cause. The same CDR3 can be traced to other DNA sequences in this sample. The CDR3 region is CALGEREGRLIF. The CDR3 DNA reads TGTGCTCTTGGGGAGAGGGAGGGAAGACTCATCTTT. The chain employs TRDV1 and TRDJ1; unclear D gene. Germline loops: CDR1 TSWWSYY, CDR2 QGS. The V end was cut by 3 bases, the J end by 10 bases, with 12 bases between. CDR3 size: 12 residues.

This clone is deemed medium-sized. Other DNA sequences within the sample encode an identical CDR3. The chain uses TRAV23/DV6 and TRDJ1; no definite D call. The germline gives CDR1 NTAFDY, CDR2 IRPDVSE (reference sequence). The CDR3 covers 12 residues. V gave up 0 bases and J gave up 1 base, with 4 bases separating them. CDR3 DNA: TGTGCAGCAAGCGTTGGCACCGATAAACTCATCTTT. Its translation is CAASVGTDKLIF.

About this clone: The amino acid sequence in TCRdb belongs to a much larger clone and departs from this DNA's translation at residue 17, likely a sequencing read error; the sequence shown is translated from the DNA. The chain employs TRAV38-2/DV8 and TRDJ1; TRDD2 matches 9 bases. Trimming cost V 1 base and J 6 bases; bases outside gene matches: 25. The CDR3 runs 21 residues. From germline, CDR1 is TSESDYY and CDR2 QEAYKQQN. CDR3: CAYRSPAFLPYWGSRTNKLIF. In DNA, the CDR3 is TGTGCTTATAGGAGCCCGGCCTTCCTACCGTACTGGGGATCTCGTACCAATAAACTCATCTTT.

This clone was observed at least ten times. This likely traces to a read error, being one base from a far larger clone. Other nucleotide sequences from this sample produce the same CDR3. The chain is built from TRDV1 and TRDJ1; 9 bases are shared with TRDD2. Germline V CDR1 and CDR2: TSWWSYY, QGS. Losses at the gene ends were 5 bases for V and 0 bases for J; bases not matched to a gene: 13. This CDR3 is 18 amino acids long. Here the CDR3 DNA reads TGTGCTCTTGGGCCCTTCCTTCCTACTGGAGGATACACCGATAAACTCATCTTT. As protein: CALGPFLPTGGYTDKLIF.

This clone was observed a few times. TCRdb's entry gives the protein of a much larger clone, which mismatches this DNA's translation at residue 5, likely from a read error; the protein reported here is translated from the DNA. This sequence joins TRDV1 and TRDJ1; weak D call: TRDD3 (6 bases). The length of the CDR3 is 16 residues. Germline-derived CDR1 and CDR2 are TSWWSYY and QGS. V gave up 3 bases and J gave up 11 bases, with 25 bases separating them. For the CDR3, the DNA is TGTGCTCTTGGGGATAGGAGGGGGGGAGGAGAGTATATCCTCATCTTT. It translates to CALGDRRGGGEYILIF.

The table lists this clone with a few counts. The protein TCRdb gives is from a much larger clone and does not agree with this DNA's translation at residue 14, likely a read error; the protein shown here comes from the DNA. The rearrangement links TRAV38-2/DV8 to TRDJ1; 9 nucleotides match TRDD2. CDR1 is TSESDYY and CDR2 is QEAYKQQN in the germline V gene. This CDR3 contains 21 residues. The junction had 21 bases not matched to a gene; V was cut back by 1 base and J by 2 bases. The CDR3 loop reads CAYRSPAFLPYWGPRTDKLIF. The CDR3 DNA reads as TGTGCTTATAGGAGCCCGGCCTTCCTACCGTACTGGGGACCTCGTACCGATAAACTCATCTTT.

Of note for this clone: TCRdb's protein for this DNA is that of a much larger clone and differs from the translation at residue 3, likely a read error; the protein shown is the DNA translation. This chain joins TRDV3 and TRDJ1; 9 nucleotides agree with TRDD3. The CDR3 loop spans 15 amino acids. The ends lost 5 bases at V and 0 bases at J; junction bases unmatched: 10. Germline V gene lookup returns CDR1 TVYSNPD and CDR2 GDNSRS (reference sequence). The CDR3 DNA sequence: TGTGCCGTTGCTAGGGGGATACTAAACACCGATAAACTCATCTTT. Its translation: CAVARGILNTDKLIF.

This clone was picked up many times. A read error likely explains this, since a far larger clone differs by one base. This chain connects TRDV1 to TRDJ1, with D tentatively TRDD2 (5 bases). V dropped 2 bases and J dropped 0 bases, with 22 bases sitting between them. Germline CDR1 and CDR2: TSWWSYY and QGS. This CDR3 region has 19 residues. CDR3 DNA sequence: TGTGCTCTTGGGGAAGCCGCTCCCTACCAGTCTTCGTACACCGATAAACTCATCTTT. Residues: CALGEAAPYQSSYTDKLIF.